This T cell receptor (beta chain) was retrieved from a study of T cell clones after liver transplantation. About the study: A pre-transplant mixed lymphocyte reaction with TCRbeta sequencing defined graft-donor-reactive clones followed in post-transplant blood. Samples came pre-transplant, pre-randomization before withdrawal, and post-randomization after withdrawal ended.

The V gene's germline CDR1 is SGHDT and CDR2 YYEEEE. The CDR3 runs to 16 residues. V was trimmed by 1 base and J by 2 bases, leaving 13 bases between them. To note about this clone: Its antigen is not known.

Libraries were prepared by immunoSEQ multiplex PCR; TCRdb keeps only in-frame clonotypes and omits some of them. The table shows about 20,000 clones, with roughly 80% occurring only once. Whole-study results and caveats: Migration into the graft, not deletion, may explain lost graft donor-reactive T cells.

This receptor was obtained from a human patient who received a liver transplant. Some T cells may arise from the graft donor. The chain has TRBV5-6 and TRBJ2-1, with D unresolved. The sample consisted of CD8+ T cells from blood, taken more than 53 months after liver transplant. The CDR3 loop is CASSLLGPNPYNEQFF. DNA of the CDR3: TGTGCCAGCAGCTTGTTAGGACCAAACCCCTACAATGAGCAGTTCTTC.